This paragraph reports one T cell receptor (beta chain). The sample is drawn from a study of cytomegalovirus exposure and HLA in healthy donors. The CDR3 covers 17 residues. V was shortened by 5 bases and J by 1 base, with 15 bases between the two germline ends. From germline, CDR1 is LNHDA and CDR2 SQIVND (reference sequence). Vbeta (60) and Jbeta (13) primers were used in the PCR. Clones were sequenced by immunoSEQ multiplex PCR, and TCRdb holds only the in-frame ones, with some missing. The sample has 150,000 to 180,000 clones, 70% to 80% seen once. V and J are TRBV19 and TRBJ2-6; the D gene is possibly TRBD1 (6 bases). The sample comprised PBMCs. This receptor was identified in a man aged 25 to 40 in good health and CMV-seropositive. DNA of the CDR3: TGTGCCAGTAGTGCACAGGGTTTATTTTCTGGGGCCAACGTCCTGACTTTC. It yields the protein CASSAQGLFSGANVLTF.